Presented here are 18 T cell receptor beta chains from one specimen sequenced in a study of blood T cell repertoires in COVID-19. This table comes from immunoSEQ multiplex PCR, and its TCRdb copy is limited to in-frame clones, with some not included. The sample lists more than 70,000 clones, roughly 77% occurring once. Sequencing was done on a sample of peripheral blood. The source is a human donor in a cohort sampled during active COVID-19.

This chain connects TRBV6-2 or TRBV6-3 to TRBJ1-1; 7 bases match TRBD1. The CDR3 length is 16 residues. Germline CDR1 reads MNHEY; CDR2 reads SVGEGT. Losses at the gene ends were 6 bases for V and 0 bases for J; bases not matched to a gene: 10. The CDR3 coding sequence is TGTGCCAGCAGCCAACGTCCGGGACAGTTGAACACTGAAGCTTTCTTT. Its protein is CASSQRPGQLNTEAFF.

V is TRBV15 and J is TRBJ1-4, with TRBD1 matching 9 bases. Germline assignment: CDR1 LNHNV and CDR2 YYDKDF (reference sequence). Trimming at V came to 0 bases and at J to 3 bases, leaving 8 bases not matched to a gene. CDR3 length: 18 residues. CDR3 sequence reads: CATSRDRTGGPPNEKLFF. The CDR3 nucleotides are TGTGCCACCAGCAGAGATCGCACAGGGGGCCCTCCTAATGAAAAACTGTTTTTT.

The genes are TRBV5-4 and TRBJ2-3; 8 positions match TRBD2. Losses at the gene ends were 4 bases for V and 1 base for J; bases not matched to a gene: 5. Germline V gene lookup returns CDR1 SGHNT and CDR2 YYREEE (reference sequence). There are 15 residues in the CDR3. CDR3 residues: CASSKAGGGTDTQYF. The CDR3 DNA sequence: TGTGCCAGCAGCAAGGCGGGAGGAGGCACAGATACGCAGTATTTT.

The chain joins TRBV7-6 to TRBJ2-1, with 7 nucleotides matching TRBD1. V trimming: 4 bases; J trimming: 9 bases; junction bases outside the gene matches: 6. Germline CDR1 and CDR2: SGHVS and FNYEAQ. This CDR3 contains 13 residues. The CDR3 protein is CASSSPGQSEQFF. CDR3 DNA: TGTGCCAGCAGCTCCCCGGGACAGTCTGAGCAGTTCTTC.

This chain joins TRBV7-3 and TRBJ2-1; 11 bases map to TRBD2. This CDR3 contains 18 residues. The germline V gene encodes CDR1 SGHTA and CDR2 FQGTGA. The V and J ends lost 5 bases and 8 bases, in that order; junction bases with no gene match: 17. The DNA of the CDR3 is TGTGCCAGCAGCAAGGAGGGGACTAGCGGACCCCCTACGGATGAGCAGTTCTTC. Translation: CASSKEGTSGPPTDEQFF.

The chain is built from TRBV28 and TRBJ2-7, with 9 bases matching TRBD1. The germline CDR1 and CDR2 sequences are MDHEN and SYDVKM. The CDR3 consists of 15 residues. Trimming took 5 bases from V and 2 from J; bases not matched to a gene: 7. The CDR3 DNA sequence: TGTGCCAGCAGTGGATGGGACAGGGAGACCTACGAGCAGTACTTC. Translating gives CASSGWDRETYEQYF.

This chain joins TRBV3-1 (or the pseudogene TRBV3-2) and TRBJ2-5; TRBD2 aligns across 9 bases. Germline lookup yields CDR1 LGHDT and CDR2 YNNKEL (reference sequence). CDR3 length: 16 residues. With 6 bases clipped from V and 4 bases from J, the junction kept 12 bases outside the gene matches. The DNA for the CDR3 is TGTGCCAGCAGTCACCCTGGGGAAGCGGGAGGAGAGACCCAGTACTTC. This codes for CASSHPGEAGGETQYF.

The chain recombines TRBV27 with TRBJ2-2, with D unclear. The CDR3 runs 14 residues. Germline V CDR1 and CDR2: MNHEY, SMNVEV (reference sequence). The V end was cut by 6 bases, the J end by 0 bases, with 8 bases between. CDR3 bases: TGTGCCAGCAGGGATCAGGCGAACACCGGGGAGCTGTTTTTT. The encoded protein is CASRDQANTGELFF.

This chain links TRBV10-3 with TRBJ2-5; maybe TRBD2 (7 bases). The CDR3 spans 14 residues. CDR1 is ENHRY, CDR2 SYGVKD, per germline. The V and J ends lost 3 bases and 5 bases respectively, with 13 bases between them. CDR3 loop: CAISEREGGETQYF. DNA for the CDR3: TGTGCCATCAGTGAACGAGAGGGGGGGGAGACCCAGTACTTC.

V gene TRBV5-1 combines with J gene TRBJ1-6, with 7 bases aligning to TRBD1. The CDR3 spans 16 residues. CDR1 and CDR2 (germline): SGHRS, YFSETQ. Unmatched junction bases numbered 4, after V lost 4 bases and J lost 0 bases. The CDR3 loop is CASSAQGSSYNSPLHF. CDR3 coding DNA: TGCGCCAGCAGCGCACAGGGGAGCTCCTATAATTCACCCCTCCACTTT. Looking up the rest from reference TRBV5-1 and TRBJ1-6 gives the full variable domain: KAGVTQTPRYLIKTRGQQVTLSCSPISGHRSVSWYQQTPGQGLQFLFEYFSETQRNKGNFPGRFSGRQFSNSRSEMNVSTLELGDSALYLCASSAQGSSYNSPLHFGNGTRLTVT.

This chain uses TRBV5-1 with TRBJ2-3, with D tentatively TRBD2 (6 bases). Trimming shortened V by 0 bases and J by 4 bases, and 9 bases separated the two germline ends. Looked up from germline, CDR1 is SGHRS and CDR2 is YFSETQ. The length of the CDR3 is 14 residues. The CDR3 loop is CASSLAPGADTQYF. DNA for the CDR3: TGCGCCAGCAGCTTGGCCCCGGGGGCAGATACGCAGTATTTT.

V usage is TRBV7-9 and J usage is TRBJ1-2; D is undetermined. Germline CDR1 and CDR2: SEHNR and FQNEAQ (reference sequence). This CDR3 has 12 amino acids. Trimming shortened V by 1 base and J by 4 bases, and 4 bases separated the two germline ends. The CDR3 DNA reads as TGTGCCAGCAGCTTAGGGCCCTATGGCTACACCTTC. Protein: CASSLGPYGYTF.

The gene calls are TRBV12-1 and TRBJ2-7; no DNA check was done on the table's D call, TRBD2. TRBV12-1 counts as a pseudogene. This CDR3 is built from 16 residues. The CDR3 DNA follows: TGTGCCAGCAGCTTTGGGTGGCGGGAGGGTAGAGACGAGCAGTACTTC. Residues: CASSFGWREGRDEQYF.

V is TRBV2 and J is TRBJ2-3; 10 bases are a match to TRBD1. The CDR3 sequence is 14 residues long. J lost 6 bases, V lost 6 bases, and 6 bases had no gene match. CDR1 SNHLY and CDR2 FYNNEI come from the germline V gene. This chain's CDR3 is CASRGDRGRDTQYF. The CDR3 coding sequence is TGTGCCAGCAGAGGAGACAGGGGGCGGGATACGCAGTATTTT.

The chain couples TRBV5-1 to TRBJ2-6; 9 bases are shared with TRBD1. Germline values: CDR1 SGHRS, CDR2 YFSETQ. The CDR3 spans 14 residues. Unmatched junction bases numbered 2, after V lost 7 bases and J lost 3 bases. CDR3 sequence: CASRQGDGANVLTF. The CDR3 coding sequence is TGCGCCAGCCGACAGGGGGATGGGGCCAACGTCCTGACTTTC.

In its sample, this clone was seen a few times. This chain joins TRBV18 and TRBJ1-5, with D possibly being TRBD1 (6 bases). V lost 3 bases and J lost 3, with 12 bases in between. The CDR3 runs 15 residues. Germline CDR1 is KGHSH and CDR2 is LQKENI. CDR3 coding DNA: TGTGCCAGCTCACCCAAAGGGGGTGACAATCAGCCCCAGCATTTT. Protein: CASSPKGGDNQPQHF.

The gene calls are TRBV5-1 and TRBJ2-5; no reliable D call. Trimming cost V 0 bases and J 2 bases, with 5 bases left between them. In germline, CDR1 is SGHRS, CDR2 YFSETQ. CDR3 size: 13 residues. Here the CDR3 reads CASSLGLQETQYF. In DNA form, the CDR3 reads TGCGCCAGCAGCTTGGGACTTCAAGAGACCCAGTACTTC. Using reference TRBV5-1 and TRBJ2-5 for the parts outside the CDR3, the full variable domain is KAGVTQTPRYLIKTRGQQVTLSCSPISGHRSVSWYQQTPGQGLQFLFEYFSETQRNKGNFPGRFSGRQFSNSRSEMNVSTLELGDSALYLCASSLGLQETQYFGPGTRLLVL.

This chain connects TRBV2 to TRBJ2-5; D call uncertain. V lost 5 bases and J 1 base, leaving 8 bases between the germline ends. This CDR3 contains 13 residues. The germline V gene has CDR1 SNHLY and CDR2 FYNNEI. The CDR3 sequence is CASSLLRQETQYF. The CDR3 DNA is TGTGCCAGCAGTCTACTACGCCAAGAGACCCAGTACTTC.